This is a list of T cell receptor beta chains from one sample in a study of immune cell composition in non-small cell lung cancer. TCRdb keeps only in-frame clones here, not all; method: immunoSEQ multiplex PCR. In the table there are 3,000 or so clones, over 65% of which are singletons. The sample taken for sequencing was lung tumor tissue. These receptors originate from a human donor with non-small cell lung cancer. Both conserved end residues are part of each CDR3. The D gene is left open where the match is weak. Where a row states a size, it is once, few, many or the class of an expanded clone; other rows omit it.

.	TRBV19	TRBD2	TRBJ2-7	TGTGCCAGTAGTAGGGCTAGCGGGATCCTCGAGCAGTACTTC	CASSRASGILEQYF
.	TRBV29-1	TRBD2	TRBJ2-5	TGCAGCGTAACTCTAGCGGGGGGGTTGGGAGAGACCCAGTACTTC	CSVTLAGGLGETQYF
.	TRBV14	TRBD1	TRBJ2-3	TGTGCCAGCAGCCGGACAGGTACCACAGATACGCAGTATTTT	CASSRTGTTDTQYF
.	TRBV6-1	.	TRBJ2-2	TGTGCCAGCAGTGTTCCTCAGGGTGACGGGGAGCTGTTTTTT	CASSVPQGDGELFF
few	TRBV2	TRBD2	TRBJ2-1	TGTGCCAGCAGTGAATACAGACTAGCGGGAAACAATGAGCAGTTCTTC	CASSEYRLAGNNEQFF
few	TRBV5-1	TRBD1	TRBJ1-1	TGCGCCAGCAGCTTGGGCGAGGGGGCGCGACTGGCTTTCTTT	CASSLGEGARLAFF
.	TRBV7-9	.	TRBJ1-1	TGTGCCAGCAGCTTTACCGACAGGCCCCCTAGGACTGAAGCTTTCTTT	CASSFTDRPPRTEAFF
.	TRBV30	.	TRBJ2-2	TGTGCCTGGAGTCCCCCCGGACAGTCCTACACCGGGGAGCTGTTTTTT	CAWSPPGQSYTGELFF
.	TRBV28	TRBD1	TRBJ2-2	TGTGCCAGCAGGGGACAGGGGGCCGGGGAGCTGTTTTTT	CASRGQGAGELFF
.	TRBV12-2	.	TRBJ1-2	TGTGCAAGTCGCTTACCCATCAGTAACTATGGCTACACCTTC	CASRLPISNYGYTF
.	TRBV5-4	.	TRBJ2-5	TGTGCCAGCAGCCGGGGGATCCAAGAGACCCAGTACTTC	CASSRGIQETQYF